The 14 T cell receptor beta chains in this list originate from one sample, sequenced in a study of cytomegalovirus exposure and HLA in healthy donors. The PCR had 60 Vbeta and 13 Jbeta primers. Only in-frame clones appear in the TCRdb table, and some are missing; sequencing was by immunoSEQ multiplex PCR. The repertoire holds about 100,000 clones, with roughly 75% as singletons. The specimen sequenced was PBMCs. These receptors were obtained from a male donor in good health and CMV-seropositive.

The gene calls are TRBV5-1 and TRBJ2-1; D perhaps matches TRBD1 (5 bases). V shed 4 bases and J shed 2 bases, with 16 bases lying between them. The CDR3 covers 16 residues. Germline assignment: CDR1 SGHRS and CDR2 YFSETQ. The CDR3: CASSPRARVAYNEQFF. Written as DNA, the CDR3 is TGCGCCAGCAGCCCCCGGGCCAGGGTTGCCTACAATGAGCAGTTCTTC.

This clone has just one count. This chain joins TRBV6-5 and TRBJ2-1; 8 nucleotides align to TRBD2. CDR1 is MNHEY, CDR2 SVGAGI, per germline. CDR3 length: 13 residues. Trimming cost V 10 bases and J 3 bases; bases outside gene matches: 5. In DNA form, the CDR3 reads TGTGCCACCGGGAGGGGGGTCTACAATGAGCAGTTCTTC. It is translated as CATGRGVYNEQFF.

V usage is TRBV30 and J usage is TRBJ1-4; maybe TRBD1 (5 bases). The V and J ends lost 7 bases and 4 bases respectively, with 19 bases between them. The CDR3 spans 15 residues. CDR1 is GTSNPN and CDR2 is SVGIG in the germline V gene (reference sequence). The CDR3 loop is CASHDHRQLNEKLFF. The CDR3 bases are TGTGCCTCACACGACCATAGACAGCTTAATGAAAAACTGTTTTTT.

The chain couples TRBV6-5 to TRBJ2-7; 8 bases fit TRBD1. From germline, CDR1 is MNHEY and CDR2 SVGAGI. J lost 5 bases, V lost 5 bases, and 11 bases had no gene match. The length of the CDR3 is 15 residues. The CDR3 protein is CASSRTGTGQHEQYF. The CDR3 bases are TGTGCCAGCAGTCGAACCGGGACAGGTCAGCACGAGCAGTACTTC.

The chain joins TRBV5-1 to TRBJ1-1, with TRBD1 identical over 7 bases. With V trimmed by 1 base and J by 1 base, 1 base remained unmatched. The CDR3 has 14 amino acids. CDR1 and CDR2 (germline): SGHRS, YFSETQ. For the CDR3, the DNA is TGCGCCAGCAGCTTGAACAGGGGGAACACTGAAGCTTTCTTT. This codes for CASSLNRGNTEAFF.

A single count supports this clone. This chain links TRBV7-3 with TRBJ2-5, with TRBD2 matching 10 bases. V was clipped by 1 base and J by 3 bases; unmatched bases: 14. Germline loops: CDR1 SGHTA, CDR2 FQGTGA. CDR3 length equals 19 residues. This chain's CDR3 is CASSLMGALAGAMKETQYF. In DNA form, the CDR3 reads TGTGCCAGCAGCTTAATGGGGGCTCTAGCGGGGGCCATGAAAGAGACCCAGTACTTC.

There are a few counts of this clone. This rearrangement joins TRBV11-3 to TRBJ2-7; D might be TRBD2 (5 bases). The V and J ends lost 0 bases and 6 bases respectively, with 21 bases between them. Germline V CDR1 and CDR2: SGHNT, YENEEA. This CDR3 comprises 17 residues. CDR3 loop: CASSLESFGGPRGEQYF. In DNA form, the CDR3 reads TGTGCCAGCAGCTTAGAGTCATTTGGCGGGCCCCGAGGCGAGCAGTACTTC.

This rearrangement joins TRBV19 to TRBJ1-3; D perhaps matches TRBD1 (6 bases). The germline V gene has CDR1 LNHDA and CDR2 SQIVND (reference sequence). The CDR3 runs to 16 residues. V lost 3 bases to trimming and J lost 0 bases, with 12 bases between them. CDR3 DNA sequence: TGTGCCAGTAGTATGGCGACAGGCAACTCTGGAAACACCATATATTTT. Its protein is CASSMATGNSGNTIYF.

This clone was counted between two and nine times. The V and J genes are TRBV5-8 and TRBJ1-2; D gene ambiguous. V lost 2 bases to trimming and J lost 8 bases, with 10 bases between them. The CDR3 covers 12 residues. The germline gives CDR1 SGHTS, CDR2 YDEGEE. The CDR3 DNA sequence: TGTGCCAGCAGCTTTTCCCGGTGGGGCTACACCTTC. Amino acids: CASSFSRWGYTF. Full variable domain (remainder filled in from reference TRBV5-8 and TRBJ1-2): EAGVTQSPTHLIKTRGQQATLRCSPISGHTSVYWYQQALGLGLQFLLWYDEGEERNRGNFPPRFSGRQFPNYSSELNVNALELEDSALYLCASSFSRWGYTFGSGTRLTVV.

V and J are TRBV18 and TRBJ1-5; 9 bases fit TRBD1. Germline CDR1 and CDR2: KGHSH and LQKENI. This CDR3 is 16 amino acids long. With 3 bases clipped from V and 5 bases from J, the junction kept 8 bases outside the gene matches. This CDR3 is CASSPPGTGRDQPQHF. CDR3 in DNA: TGTGCCAGCTCACCTCCCGGGACAGGGAGGGATCAGCCCCAGCATTTT.

The J gene is TRBJ2-7, the V gene TRBV7-2; D gene ambiguous. Germline-derived CDR1 and CDR2 are SGHTA and FQGNSA. The CDR3 length is 12 residues. Between the trimmed V and J ends, which lost 4 bases and 7 bases, there was a span of 11 bases. The DNA for the CDR3 is TGTGCCAGCAGCTCGATTCTATCGGAGCAGTACTTC. It translates to CASSSILSEQYF.

V is TRBV5-6 and J is TRBJ1-6; the D gene is possibly TRBD1 (6 bases). Germline loops: CDR1 SGHDT, CDR2 YYEEEE. CDR3 size: 17 residues. V lost 7 bases and J lost 1, with 18 bases in between. CDR3 sequence reads: CASSVEGGASYNSPLHF. As DNA, the CDR3 is TGTGCCAGCTCTGTGGAAGGGGGGGCGTCCTATAATTCACCCCTCCACTTT. The full variable domain, completed using reference TRBV5-6 and TRBJ1-6, is DAGVTQSPTHLIKTRGQQVTLRCSPKSGHDTVSWYQQALGQGPQFIFQYYEEEERQRGNFPDRFSGHQFPNYSSELNVNALLLGDSALYLCASSVEGGASYNSPLHFGNGTRLTVT.

This rearrangement joins TRBV28 to TRBJ1-6; 9 positions match TRBD1. The CDR3 has 18 residues. Per germline, CDR1 MDHEN and CDR2 SYDVKM. The V and J ends lost 1 base and 14 bases, in that order; junction bases with no gene match: 18. The CDR3 loop reads CASSLFLLRGGTGKTLHF. The DNA for the CDR3 is TGTGCCAGCAGTTTATTTCTCTTGAGGGGAGGGACAGGGAAAACCCTCCACTTT.

Ten or more counts support this clone. The chain joins TRBV9 to TRBJ1-1; a weak D match, TRBD1 (5 bases). The V gene's germline CDR1 is SGDLS and CDR2 YYNGEE. Trimming removed 0 bases from V and 6 bases from J, with 21 bases in between. The CDR3 consists of 17 residues. Written as DNA, the CDR3 is TGTGCCAGCAGCGTAGGGGGCGCTTTACAAACTCCACCTGAAGCTTTCTTT. Translating gives CASSVGGALQTPPEAFF.